This TCR beta chain was retrieved from a study of OX40 agonist ivuxolimab in advanced cancers. On the study more broadly: Six ivuxolimab dose levels, 0.01 to 10 mg/kg, were given intravenously every 2 weeks.

The assay was immunoSEQ multiplex PCR, and TCRdb's table has in-frame clones only and misses some. The repertoire consists of tens of thousands of clones, with 70% to 85% occurring once and the leading ten covering 0.9% to 1.4%. Blood samples were obtained at baseline, cycle 4 day 1, and cycle 7 day 1. Broader study findings: With doses of 0.1-3.0 mg/kg, partial responders showed among the lowest clonal expansion. CD4+ and CD8+ blood T cells expanded clonally by week 6 at 0.1 to 3.0 mg/kg.

In the case of this clone: Its antigen is unidentified.

This clonotype was sampled from an adult with an advanced solid tumor such as melanoma, head and neck, liver or kidney cancer. This specimen consisted of CD4+ or CD8+ T cells sorted from blood, obtained in a trial of the OX40 agonist ivuxolimab.

CDR3: CSVEGRQGATEAFF. The CDR3 nucleotides are TGCAGCGTTGAAGGGCGACAGGGGGCCACTGAAGCTTTCTTT. The chain joins TRBV29-1 to TRBJ1-1; TRBD1 agrees at 10 bases. This CDR3 has 14 amino acids. Trimming took 1 base from V and 4 from J; bases not matched to a gene: 3. The germline CDR1 and CDR2 sequences are SQVTM and ANQGSEA.